The 32 T cell receptor beta chains below all came from one sample that was sequenced in a study of cytomegalovirus exposure and HLA in healthy donors (dated by TCRdb to about 2017). Libraries came from the immunoSEQ multiplex PCR assay. For the multiplex PCR, a mixture combining 60 forward primers for TCR Vbeta segments and 13 reverse primers for TCR Jbeta segments was used. Sourced from immuneACCESS, this table was stored by TCRdb with only in-frame sequences that have V and J called. A share of the clones is absent; for the studies checked, an unresolved V gene accounts for under half, and the remainder has no known explanation. This sample has about 140,000 clones in its table, and around 76% of those were observed once. 3.9% of the sample comes from the top ten. Material: PBMCs. These receptors all stem from a man aged 18 to 29 in good health and CMV-seronegative.

The V gene is TRBV6-1, the J gene TRBJ1-1; D is ambiguous. The CDR3 has 13 amino acids. V shed 4 bases and J shed 8 bases, with 14 bases lying between them. CDR1 and CDR2 (germline): MNHNS, SASEGT. CDR3 DNA: TGTGCCAGCAGTGCCCAAGGCGGAGTCGAAGCTTTCTTT. Residues: CASSAQGGVEAFF.

This chain joins TRBV4-1 and TRBJ2-2; no definite D call. The CDR3 consists of 15 residues. V lost 6 bases and J 0 bases, leaving 11 bases between the germline ends. Germline loops: CDR1 MGHRA, CDR2 YSYEKL. The CDR3 here is CASSHGETNTGELFF. The CDR3 DNA reads TGCGCCAGCAGTCACGGTGAGACGAACACCGGGGAGCTGTTTTTT.

V gene TRBV6-5 combines with J gene TRBJ2-3; 9 nucleotides line up with TRBD2. CDR3 size: 14 residues. The junction had 1 base not matched to a gene; V was cut back by 5 bases and J by 1 base. From germline, CDR1 is MNHEY and CDR2 SVGAGI. In nucleotides, the CDR3 is TGTGCCAGCAGTATAGCGGGGGGCACAGATACGCAGTATTTT. Translation gives CASSIAGGTDTQYF.

This chain links TRBV27 with TRBJ2-2; the D is unclear. Trimming pared 4 bases from V and 0 bases from J, leaving 9 bases between. CDR3 length: 15 amino acids. Per germline, CDR1 MNHEY and CDR2 SMNVEV (reference sequence). The CDR3 DNA is TGTGCCAGCAGTTACGAGTATTCGAACACCGGGGAGCTGTTTTTT. Translating it yields CASSYEYSNTGELFF.

V usage is TRBV11-2 and J usage is TRBJ2-7; TRBD2 agrees at 10 bases. The CDR3 is 16 amino acids. The germline V gene encodes CDR1 SGHAT and CDR2 FQNNGV. Germline trimming cut 1 base from V and 4 bases from J; bases unmatched to any gene: 7. Here the CDR3 reads CASSLAGVSGRYEQYF. The CDR3 nucleotides read TGTGCCAGCAGCTTAGCTGGAGTTAGCGGGAGGTACGAGCAGTACTTC.

The chain recombines TRBV11-2 with TRBJ1-4; D is possibly TRBD1 (6 bases). Germline CDR1 and CDR2: SGHAT and FQNNGV. The CDR3 is 15 residues long. The V end was cut by 6 bases, the J end by 8 bases, with 19 bases between. The CDR3, as DNA: TGTGCCAGCAGTTCGCCGGGACAACCGAGAGAAAAACTGTTTTTT. It encodes CASSSPGQPREKLFF. The full variable domain, rest sourced from reference TRBV11-2 and TRBJ1-4, is EAGVAQSPRYKIIEKRQSVAFWCNPISGHATLYWYQQILGQGPKLLIQFQNNGVVDDSQLPKDRFSAERLKGVDSTLKIQPAKLEDSAVYLCASSSPGQPREKLFFGSGTQLSVL.

The V gene is TRBV25-1, the J gene TRBJ1-4; 10 bases are shared with TRBD1. The V and J ends lost 1 base and 6 bases, in that order; junction bases with no gene match: 8. The germline CDR1 and CDR2 sequences are MGHDK and SYGVNS. This CDR3 is built from 17 residues. The CDR3 spells CASSEFGGTGVDEKLFF. CDR3 nucleotides: TGTGCCAGCAGTGAATTTGGTGGGACAGGGGTCGATGAAAAACTGTTTTTT.

This clone was counted only a few times. The chain has TRBV10-1 and TRBJ2-5; no firm D call. V lost 3 bases and J 4 bases, leaving 15 bases between the germline ends. CDR1 and CDR2 (germline): WNHNN, SYGVQD (reference sequence). This CDR3 spans 15 amino acids. CDR3 coding DNA: TGCGCCAGCAGTGATAGAGCCCATAAGCCAGAGACCCAGTACTTC. This gives the protein CASSDRAHKPETQYF.

This clone was seen a single time. The chain recombines TRBV5-1 with TRBJ2-7; D is perhaps TRBD2 (7 bases). There are 14 residues in the CDR3. Germline V gene sequence: CDR1 SGHRS, CDR2 YFSETQ. V gave up 4 bases and J gave up 2 bases, with 13 bases separating them. CDR3 loop: CASSKGGTTYEQYF. The DNA for the CDR3 is TGCGCCAGCAGCAAGGGGGGGACAACCTACGAGCAGTACTTC.

V is TRBV9 and J is TRBJ2-3; 16 positions agree with TRBD2. This CDR3 has 20 residues. Germline values: CDR1 SGDLS, CDR2 YYNGEE. J lost 2 bases, V lost 4 bases, and 13 bases had no gene match. Here the CDR3 reads CASSSPGLAGGARITDTQYF. CDR3 coding DNA: TGTGCCAGCAGCTCCCCGGGACTAGCGGGAGGGGCCCGAATCACAGATACGCAGTATTTT.

V gene TRBV11-2 combines with J gene TRBJ1-1, with TRBD1 as a possible D gene (5 bases). The V end lost 0 bases, the J end lost 3 bases, and 8 bases lay between the germline ends. The V gene's germline CDR1 is SGHAT and CDR2 FQNNGV. The CDR3 contains 14 residues. The CDR3, as DNA: TGTGCCAGCAGCTTAGAGGACAAGTACACTGAAGCTTTCTTT. It yields the protein CASSLEDKYTEAFF.

The J gene is TRBJ1-2, the V gene TRBV2, with TRBD1 as a possible D gene (6 bases). V was cut by 8 bases and J by 1 base, with 11 bases left in between. Germline assignment: CDR1 SNHLY and CDR2 FYNNEI. The CDR3 covers 13 residues. In DNA form, the CDR3 reads TGTGCCAGCCACGGACAGATTAACTATGGCTACACCTTC. Translation: CASHGQINYGYTF.

The chain employs TRBV9 and TRBJ1-1; D remains unclear. The CDR3 loop spans 15 amino acids. Germline V gene sequence: CDR1 SGDLS, CDR2 YYNGEE. V lost 0 bases and J 4 bases, leaving 13 bases between the germline ends. The CDR3 spells CASSVVLGEATEAFF. The CDR3, as DNA: TGTGCCAGCAGCGTAGTTCTCGGGGAAGCCACTGAAGCTTTCTTT.

The rearrangement uses TRBV2 and TRBJ2-3; 10 nucleotides match TRBD2. Trimming took 6 bases from V and 1 from J; bases not matched to a gene: 4. Germline V CDR1 and CDR2: SNHLY, FYNNEI. The CDR3 loop spans 15 amino acids. CDR3 bases: TGTGCCAGCAGCTTAAGCGGGGGGGGCACAGATACGCAGTATTTT. The encoded protein is CASSLSGGGTDTQYF.

V and J are TRBV27 and TRBJ2-7; perhaps TRBD2 as D (6 bases). V lost 7 bases and J 5 bases, leaving 30 bases between the germline ends. CDR1 and CDR2 from the germline V gene are MNHEY and SMNVEV (reference sequence). The CDR3 contains 18 residues. The CDR3 region is CASILPAGRAISTHEQYF. CDR3 coding DNA: TGTGCCAGCATCCTACCGGCGGGGCGCGCCATCAGTACTCACGAGCAGTACTTC.

The V call is TRBV19, the J call TRBJ2-2; a possible D gene is TRBD2 (5 bases). Germline CDR1 LNHDA, CDR2 SQIVND (reference sequence). V lost 6 bases to trimming and J lost 2 bases, with 19 bases between them. This CDR3 comprises 17 residues. Here the CDR3 DNA reads TGTGCCAGTAGCGCATCCGGGATCGTAAGAAACACCGGGGAGCTGTTTTTT. Residues: CASSASGIVRNTGELFF.

This clone has a single count. This chain links TRBV6-5 with TRBJ2-4, with D perhaps matching TRBD1 (6 bases). V was shortened by 6 bases and J by 15 bases, with 21 bases between the two germline ends. This CDR3 has 13 residues. Germline V gene data show CDR1 as MNHEY and CDR2 as SVGAGI. The DNA for the CDR3 is TGTGCCAGCAGGATACAGGGTCAGGGCCCACTGTACTTC. This sequence encodes CASRIQGQGPLYF.

This rearrangement joins TRBV10-3 to TRBJ1-2; maybe TRBD1 (5 bases). The CDR3 runs 15 residues. The germline gives CDR1 ENHRY, CDR2 SYGVKD. The V and J ends lost 3 bases and 4 bases respectively, with 15 bases between them. CDR3 sequence: CAISDTPGGTYGYTF. The CDR3 DNA reads TGTGCCATCAGTGATACTCCAGGAGGGACCTATGGCTACACCTTC.

The chain joins TRBV5-1 to TRBJ2-7, with 14 bases matching TRBD2. Losses at the gene ends were 3 bases for V and 5 bases for J; bases not matched to a gene: 19. The germline gives CDR1 SGHRS, CDR2 YFSETQ. The CDR3 covers 20 residues. CDR3 loop: CASSWGDFRGLAGARDEQYF. The CDR3, as DNA: TGCGCCAGCAGCTGGGGGGACTTTAGGGGACTAGCGGGAGCTCGGGACGAGCAGTACTTC.

This chain uses TRBV7-3 with TRBJ1-2; D ambiguous. The germline gives CDR1 SGHTA, CDR2 FQGTGA. The CDR3 length is 14 residues. Trimming pared 2 bases from V and 4 bases from J, leaving 11 bases between. CDR3 DNA sequence: TGTGCCAGCAGCTTAGCCCCGGTACTCTATGGCTACACCTTC. Translation: CASSLAPVLYGYTF.

This chain connects TRBV7-6 to TRBJ1-5, with D possibly TRBD1 on 6 matching bases. The CDR3 loop spans 14 amino acids. V was trimmed by 1 base and J by 5 bases, leaving 9 bases between them. From germline, CDR1 is SGHVS and CDR2 FNYEAQ. Here the CDR3 reads CASSLDRVHQPQHF. The CDR3 DNA sequence: TGTGCCAGCAGCTTAGACAGGGTCCATCAGCCCCAGCATTTT.

The chain uses TRBV7-8 and TRBJ2-1; D not resolved. Trimming took 5 bases from V and 10 from J, leaving 15 bases between them. The CDR3 runs 13 residues. Germline V lookup: CDR1 SGHVS, CDR2 FQNEAQ. The CDR3, as DNA: TGTGCCAGCAGCAAAGGTCGCAGCGAGGAGCAGTTCTTC. Translating it yields CASSKGRSEEQFF.

The CDR3, as DNA: TGTGCCAGCAGCCCCACAGGTCCTGACGAGCAGTACTTC. It yields the protein CASSPTGPDEQYF. V usage is TRBV5-4 and J usage is TRBJ2-7; D possibly corresponds to TRBD1 (5 bases). The V end was cut by 4 bases, the J end by 5 bases, with 13 bases between. The CDR3 is made up of 13 amino acids. Per germline, CDR1 SGHNT and CDR2 YYREEE (reference sequence).

In its sample, this clone was seen a few times. The chain joins TRBV7-8 to TRBJ1-5; 8 nucleotides match TRBD1. V gave up 4 bases and J gave up 7 bases; unmatched junction bases: 3. Germline CDR1 is SGHVS and CDR2 is FQNEAQ. This CDR3 region has 13 residues. CDR3 nucleotide sequence: TGTGCCAGCAGCTACAGGGGGGAGCAGCCCCAGCATTTT. Its protein product is CASSYRGEQPQHF.

The gene calls are TRBV5-1 and TRBJ1-1; 7 bases are a match to TRBD1. Germline V gives CDR1 SGHRS, CDR2 YFSETQ. Unmatched junction bases numbered 9, after V lost 1 base and J lost 0 bases. The CDR3 contains 17 residues. CDR3 loop: CASSLWFLRGLNTEAFF. Here the CDR3 DNA reads TGCGCCAGCAGCTTGTGGTTCTTGAGGGGGCTGAACACTGAAGCTTTCTTT.

The chain recombines TRBV5-1 with TRBJ1-2; 7 positions match TRBD1. After removal of 4 bases from V and 2 bases from J, the junction contained 2 bases not matched to a gene. Germline CDR1 reads SGHRS; CDR2 reads YFSETQ. This CDR3 comprises 13 residues. As DNA, the CDR3 is TGCGCCAGCAGCCCGGGACAGAACTATGGCTACACCTTC. It translates to CASSPGQNYGYTF.

The CDR3 spells CASSFGQGFSDTQYF. CDR3 sequence (DNA): TGTGCCAGCAGCTTCGGACAGGGGTTTTCAGATACGCAGTATTTT. V gene TRBV7-9 combines with J gene TRBJ2-3; the match to TRBD1 covers 9 bases. Looked up from germline, CDR1 is SEHNR and CDR2 is FQNEAQ (reference sequence). This CDR3 region has 15 residues. The trim removed 3 bases at V and 4 bases at J, leaving 5 bases unmatched.

This chain links TRBV10-2 with TRBJ2-2; 7 positions agree with TRBD1. Germline CDR1 WSHSY, CDR2 SAAADI. The junction had 9 bases not matched to a gene; V was cut back by 5 bases and J by 3 bases. This CDR3 region has 16 residues. CDR3 sequence: CASSLTGMRDTGELFF. The CDR3 bases are TGCGCCAGCAGTTTGACAGGGATGAGGGACACCGGGGAGCTGTTTTTT.

The chain has TRBV2 and TRBJ2-7, with 9 bases identical to TRBD1. CDR1 is SNHLY, CDR2 FYNNEI, per germline. V dropped 0 bases and J dropped 5; count of bases not matched to a gene: 8. This CDR3 has 16 residues. Written as DNA, the CDR3 is TGTGCCAGCAGTGAAGCTCTGGGACAGGGTTCCCACGAGCAGTACTTC. This encodes CASSEALGQGSHEQYF.

The chain links TRBV2 to TRBJ2-5; D is undetermined. V was clipped by 2 bases and J by 2 bases, with 6 bases between them. CDR3 length: 13 residues. Germline V gene lookup returns CDR1 SNHLY and CDR2 FYNNEI. Here the CDR3 reads CASSETRQETQYF. The CDR3 DNA reads as TGTGCCAGCAGTGAAACACGTCAAGAGACCCAGTACTTC.

The chain combines TRBV5-1 with TRBJ1-6; TRBD1 might be the D (5 bases). Trimming took 4 bases from V and 6 from J, leaving 17 bases between them. The CDR3 has 16 amino acids. From germline, CDR1 is SGHRS and CDR2 YFSETQ. CDR3 bases: TGCGCCAGCAGCCCGGGGGATAGGGCTAGTAATTCACCCCTCCACTTT. Translating gives CASSPGDRASNSPLHF.

This clone was found once. CDR3 sequence: CASKSSGANTGELFF. Written as DNA, the CDR3 is TGTGCCAGCAAAAGTTCGGGGGCGAACACCGGGGAGCTGTTTTTT. The J gene is TRBJ2-2, the V gene TRBV2; TRBD2 is a possible D gene (6 bases). Trimming shortened V by 7 bases and J by 0 bases, and 12 bases separated the two germline ends. The CDR3 runs 15 residues. CDR1 SNHLY and CDR2 FYNNEI come from the germline V gene.